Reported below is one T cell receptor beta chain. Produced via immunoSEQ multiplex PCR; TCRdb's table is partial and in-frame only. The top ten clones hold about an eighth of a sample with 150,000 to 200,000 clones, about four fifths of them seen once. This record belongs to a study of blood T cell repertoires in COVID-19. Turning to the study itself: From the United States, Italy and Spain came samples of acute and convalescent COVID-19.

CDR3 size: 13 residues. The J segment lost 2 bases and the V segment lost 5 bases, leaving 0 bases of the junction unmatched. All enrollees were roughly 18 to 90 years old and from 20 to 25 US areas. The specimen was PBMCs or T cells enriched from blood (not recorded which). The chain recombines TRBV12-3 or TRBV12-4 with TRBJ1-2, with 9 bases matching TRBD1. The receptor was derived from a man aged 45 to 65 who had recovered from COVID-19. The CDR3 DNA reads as TGTGCCAGCAGTGGGACAGGGAACTATGGCTACACCTTC. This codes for CASSGTGNYGYTF.